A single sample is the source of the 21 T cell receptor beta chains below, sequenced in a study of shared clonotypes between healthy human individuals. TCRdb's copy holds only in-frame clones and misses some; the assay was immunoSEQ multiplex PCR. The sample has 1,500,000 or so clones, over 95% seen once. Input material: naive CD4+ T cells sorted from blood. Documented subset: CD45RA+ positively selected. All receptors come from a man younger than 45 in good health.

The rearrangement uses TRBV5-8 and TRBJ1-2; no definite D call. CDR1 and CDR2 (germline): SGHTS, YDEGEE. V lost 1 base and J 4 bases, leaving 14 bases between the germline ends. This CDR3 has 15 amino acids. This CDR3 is CASSLSVGSSYGYTF. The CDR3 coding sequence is TGTGCCAGCAGCTTGTCAGTAGGATCTTCCTATGGCTACACCTTC.

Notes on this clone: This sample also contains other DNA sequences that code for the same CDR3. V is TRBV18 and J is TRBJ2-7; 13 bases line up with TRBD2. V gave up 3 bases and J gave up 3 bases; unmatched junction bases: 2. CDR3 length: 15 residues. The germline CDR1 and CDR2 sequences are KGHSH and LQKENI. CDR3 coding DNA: TGTGCCAGCTCACCGGGACTAGCGGGAAACTACGAGCAGTACTTC. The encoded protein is CASSPGLAGNYEQYF. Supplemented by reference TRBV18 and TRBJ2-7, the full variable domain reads NAGVMQNPRHLVRRRGQEARLRCSPMKGHSHVYWYRQLPEEGLKFMVYLQKENIIDESGMPKERFSAEFPKEGPSILRIQQVVRGDSAAYFCASSPGLAGNYEQYFGPGTRLTVT.

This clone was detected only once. The CDR3 nucleotides read TGCAGCGTAAGGGTAGGGGAAAAACTGTTTTTT. This codes for CSVRVGEKLFF. The chain couples TRBV29-1 to TRBJ1-4; D not certain. Between the trimmed V and J ends, which lost 6 bases and 8 bases, there was a span of 10 bases. The CDR3 covers 11 residues. Germline CDR1 reads SQVTM; CDR2 reads ANQGSEA.

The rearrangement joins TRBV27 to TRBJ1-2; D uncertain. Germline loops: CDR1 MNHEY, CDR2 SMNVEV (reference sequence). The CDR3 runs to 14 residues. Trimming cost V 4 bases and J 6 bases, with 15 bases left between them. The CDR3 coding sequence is TGTGCCAGCAGTTCTTACCTACGGGGAGATGGCTACACCTTC. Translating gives CASSSYLRGDGYTF.

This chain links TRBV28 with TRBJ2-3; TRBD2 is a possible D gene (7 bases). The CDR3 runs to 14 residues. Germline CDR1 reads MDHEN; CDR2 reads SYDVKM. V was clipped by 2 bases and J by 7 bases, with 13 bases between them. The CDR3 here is CASSLRGGIHTQYF. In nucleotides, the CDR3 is TGTGCCAGCAGTTTAAGGGGGGGTATACATACGCAGTATTTT.

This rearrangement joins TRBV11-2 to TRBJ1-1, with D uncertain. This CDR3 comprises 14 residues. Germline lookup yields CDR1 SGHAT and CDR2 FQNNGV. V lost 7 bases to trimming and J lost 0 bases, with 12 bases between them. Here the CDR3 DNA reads TGTGCCAGCACAGCCACCCCCATGAACACTGAAGCTTTCTTT. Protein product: CASTATPMNTEAFF. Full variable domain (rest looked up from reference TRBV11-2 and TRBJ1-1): EAGVAQSPRYKIIEKRQSVAFWCNPISGHATLYWYQQILGQGPKLLIQFQNNGVVDDSQLPKDRFSAERLKGVDSTLKIQPAKLEDSAVYLCASTATPMNTEAFFGQGTRLTVV.

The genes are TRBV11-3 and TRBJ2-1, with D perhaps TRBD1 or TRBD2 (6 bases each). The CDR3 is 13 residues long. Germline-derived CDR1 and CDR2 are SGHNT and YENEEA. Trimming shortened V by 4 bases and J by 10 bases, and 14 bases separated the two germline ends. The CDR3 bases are TGTGCCAGCAGCTCCTTCGGGGGCGGCGAGCAGTTCTTC. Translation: CASSSFGGGEQFF.

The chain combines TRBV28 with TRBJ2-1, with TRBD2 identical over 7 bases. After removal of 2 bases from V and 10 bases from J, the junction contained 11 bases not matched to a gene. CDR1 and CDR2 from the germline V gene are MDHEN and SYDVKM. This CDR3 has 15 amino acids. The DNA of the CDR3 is TGTGCCAGCAGTTTAGGGCTAGCGGTTAGATCGGAGCAGTTCTTC. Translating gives CASSLGLAVRSEQFF.

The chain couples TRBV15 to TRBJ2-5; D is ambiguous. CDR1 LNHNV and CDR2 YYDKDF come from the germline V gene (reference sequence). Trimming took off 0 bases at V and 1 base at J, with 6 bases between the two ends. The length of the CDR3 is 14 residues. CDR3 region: CATSRENGQETQYF. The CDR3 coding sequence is TGTGCCACCAGCAGAGAAAACGGCCAAGAGACCCAGTACTTC.

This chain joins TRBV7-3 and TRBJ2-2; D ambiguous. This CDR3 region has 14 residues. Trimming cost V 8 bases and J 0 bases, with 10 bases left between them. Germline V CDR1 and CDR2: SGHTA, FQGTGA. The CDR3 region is CASRRGPNTGELFF. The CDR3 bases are TGTGCCAGCCGCCGCGGCCCGAACACCGGGGAGCTGTTTTTT.

The CDR3 sequence: CASSSRGYGYGYTF. As DNA, the CDR3 is TGTGCCAGCAGCTCCAGGGGGTACGGCTATGGCTACACCTTC. The genes are TRBV7-9 and TRBJ1-2; 7 bases are a match to TRBD1. Trimming took 4 bases from V and 4 from J; bases not matched to a gene: 6. Germline CDR1 SEHNR, CDR2 FQNEAQ (reference sequence). CDR3 length: 14 amino acids.

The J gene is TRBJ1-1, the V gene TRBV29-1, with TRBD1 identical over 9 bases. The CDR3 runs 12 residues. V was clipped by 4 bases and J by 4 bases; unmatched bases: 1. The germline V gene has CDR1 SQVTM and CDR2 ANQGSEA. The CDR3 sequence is CSVGDRATEAFF. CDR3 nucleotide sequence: TGCAGCGTTGGGGACAGGGCCACTGAAGCTTTCTTT. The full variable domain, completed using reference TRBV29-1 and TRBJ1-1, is SAVISQKPSRDICQRGTSLTIQCQVDSQVTMMFWYRQQPGQSLTLIATANQGSEATYESGFVIDKFPISRPNLTFSTLTVSNMSPEDSSIYLCSVGDRATEAFFGQGTRLTVV.

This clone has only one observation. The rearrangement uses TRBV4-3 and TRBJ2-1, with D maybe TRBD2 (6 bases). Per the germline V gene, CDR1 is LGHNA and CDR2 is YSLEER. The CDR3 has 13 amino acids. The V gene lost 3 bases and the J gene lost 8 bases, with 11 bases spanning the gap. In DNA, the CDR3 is TGCGCCAGCAGCCACCAGCGGGTGGATGAGCAGTTCTTC. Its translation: CASSHQRVDEQFF.

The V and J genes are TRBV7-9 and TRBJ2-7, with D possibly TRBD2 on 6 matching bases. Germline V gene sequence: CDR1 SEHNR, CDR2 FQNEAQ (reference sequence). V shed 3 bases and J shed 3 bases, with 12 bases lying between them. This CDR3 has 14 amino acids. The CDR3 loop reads CASSLAGRDYEQYF. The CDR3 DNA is TGTGCCAGCAGCTTGGCGGGACGAGACTACGAGCAGTACTTC.

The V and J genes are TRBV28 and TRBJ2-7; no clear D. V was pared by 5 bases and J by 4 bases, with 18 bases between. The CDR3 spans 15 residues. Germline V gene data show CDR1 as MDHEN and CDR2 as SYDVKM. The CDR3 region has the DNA TGTGCCAGCAGTGCACCGTATAAGGACCGATACGAGCAGTACTTC. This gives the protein CASSAPYKDRYEQYF.

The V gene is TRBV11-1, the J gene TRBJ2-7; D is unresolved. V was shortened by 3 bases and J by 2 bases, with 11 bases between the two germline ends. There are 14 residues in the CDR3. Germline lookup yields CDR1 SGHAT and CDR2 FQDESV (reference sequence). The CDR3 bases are TGTGCCAGCAGCTTCAGGATAATCGCCTACGAGCAGTACTTC. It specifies CASSFRIIAYEQYF.

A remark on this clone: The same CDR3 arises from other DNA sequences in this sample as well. The CDR3 loop is CASSLEGLSYEQYF. The CDR3 DNA follows: TGTGCCAGCAGCTTAGAAGGACTGTCCTACGAGCAGTACTTC. This sequence joins TRBV7-9 and TRBJ2-7; the D gene is possibly TRBD2 (5 bases). Per the germline V gene, CDR1 is SEHNR and CDR2 is FQNEAQ (reference sequence). V was clipped by 1 base and J by 1 base, with 8 bases between them. The CDR3 loop spans 14 amino acids.

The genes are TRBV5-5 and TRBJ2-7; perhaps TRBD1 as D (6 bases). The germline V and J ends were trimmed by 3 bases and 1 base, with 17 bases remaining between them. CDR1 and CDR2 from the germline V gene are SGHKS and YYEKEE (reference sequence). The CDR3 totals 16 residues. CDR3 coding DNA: TGTGCCAGCAGCTCCGAGGACAGCTATTATTCCTACGAGCAGTACTTC. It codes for CASSSEDSYYSYEQYF.

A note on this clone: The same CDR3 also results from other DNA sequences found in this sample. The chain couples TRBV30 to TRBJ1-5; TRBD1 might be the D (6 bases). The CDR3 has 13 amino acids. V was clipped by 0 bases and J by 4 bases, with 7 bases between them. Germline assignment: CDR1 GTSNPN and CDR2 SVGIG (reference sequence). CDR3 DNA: TGTGCCTGGAGTGTAGGGGGTAATCAGCCCCAGCATTTT. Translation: CAWSVGGNQPQHF. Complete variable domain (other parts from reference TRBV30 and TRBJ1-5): SQTIHQWPATLVQPVGSPLSLECTVEGTSNPNLYWYRQAAGRGLQLLFYSVGIGQISSEVPQNLSASRPQDRQFILSSKKLLLSDSGFYLCAWSVGGNQPQHFGDGTRLSIL.

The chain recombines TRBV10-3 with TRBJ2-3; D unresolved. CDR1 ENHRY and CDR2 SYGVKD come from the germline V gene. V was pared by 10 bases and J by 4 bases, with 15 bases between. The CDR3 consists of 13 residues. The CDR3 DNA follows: TGTGCCACCCACGGCTGGGCCGCAGATACGCAGTATTTT. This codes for CATHGWAADTQYF.

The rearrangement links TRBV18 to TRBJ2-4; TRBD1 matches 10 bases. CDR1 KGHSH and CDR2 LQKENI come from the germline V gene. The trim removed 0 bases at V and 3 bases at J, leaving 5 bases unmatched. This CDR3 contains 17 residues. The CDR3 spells CASSPPRTGGIKNIQYF. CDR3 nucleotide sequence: TGTGCCAGCTCACCACCCCGGACAGGGGGGATCAAAAACATTCAGTACTTC.